Sequencing of this T cell receptor (beta chain) was carried out in a study of blood T cell repertoires in COVID-19. Sequencing was performed with immunoSEQ multiplex PCR; in TCRdb, only in-frame clones are kept and a portion is missing. The sample lists roughly 220,000 clones; roughly 80% were seen once. This CDR3 is built from 15 residues. Losses at the gene ends were 6 bases for V and 4 bases for J; bases not matched to a gene: 6. CDR1 SGHAT and CDR2 FQDESV come from the germline V gene (reference sequence). The genes are TRBV11-1 and TRBJ2-1; 10 bases are shared with TRBD2. The clonotype comes from a woman aged 60-70 years who had recovered from COVID-19. Sequencing used peripheral blood. CDR3: CASSLERGGYNEQFF. Written as DNA, the CDR3 is TGTGCCAGCAGTCTAGAGCGGGGGGGGTACAATGAGCAGTTCTTC.